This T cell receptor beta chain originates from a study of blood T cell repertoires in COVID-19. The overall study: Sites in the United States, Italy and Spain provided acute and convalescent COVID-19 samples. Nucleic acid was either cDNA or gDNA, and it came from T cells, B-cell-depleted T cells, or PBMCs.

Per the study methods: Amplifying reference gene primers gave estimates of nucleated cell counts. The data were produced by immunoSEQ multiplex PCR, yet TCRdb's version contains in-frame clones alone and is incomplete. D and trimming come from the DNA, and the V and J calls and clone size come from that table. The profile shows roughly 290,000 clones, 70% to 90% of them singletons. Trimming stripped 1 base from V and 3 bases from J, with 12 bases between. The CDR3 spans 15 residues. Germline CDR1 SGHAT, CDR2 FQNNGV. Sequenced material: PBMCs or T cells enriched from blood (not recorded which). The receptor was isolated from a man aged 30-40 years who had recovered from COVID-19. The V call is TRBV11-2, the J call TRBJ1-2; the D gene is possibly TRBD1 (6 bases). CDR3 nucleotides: TGTGCCAGCAGCTTAGCAGGGGCGCTGGACTATGGCTACACCTTC. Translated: CASSLAGALDYGYTF. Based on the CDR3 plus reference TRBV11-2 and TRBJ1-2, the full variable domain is EAGVAQSPRYKIIEKRQSVAFWCNPISGHATLYWYQQILGQGPKLLIQFQNNGVVDDSQLPKDRFSAERLKGVDSTLKIQPAKLEDSAVYLCASSLAGALDYGYTFGSGTRLTVV.